The rows below give T cell receptor beta chains drawn from one sample of a study of OX40 agonist ivuxolimab in advanced cancers. Using immunoSEQ multiplex PCR, the repertoire was profiled, and TCRdb retains in-frame clones only, with some absent. Found here are 76,000 or so clones, approximately 85% of them singletons; the top ten hold about 6%. The specimen comprised CD4+ or CD8+ T cells sorted from blood, sampled in a trial of the OX40 agonist ivuxolimab. These receptors were obtained from an adult with an advanced solid tumor such as melanoma, head and neck, liver or kidney cancer. Both conserved end residues are part of each CDR3. A D gene is named only where the DNA matches it firmly. A clone size is listed for some rows: how often the clone was seen (once, few, many), or a class if it is expanded.

12	TRBD1	few	TRBV7-9	TRBJ2-4	CAIEGTGDIQYF	TGTGCCATCGAGGGGACAGGGGACATTCAGTACTTC
15	NA	NA	TRBV6-5	TRBJ2-4	CASSPTVLAKNIQYF	TGTGCCAGCAGCCCGACAGTCTTAGCCAAAAACATTCAGTACTTC
14	NA	NA	TRBV10-3	TRBJ2-1	CAISDQLSNNEQFF	TGTGCCATCAGTGACCAGCTGTCGAACAATGAGCAGTTCTTC
13	NA	NA	TRBV6-5	TRBJ2-3	CASSYSIGDTQYF	TGTGCCAGCAGTTACTCGATAGGAGATACGCAGTATTTT
16	TRBD2	NA	TRBV11-2	TRBJ2-2	CASSLTSGISTGELFF	TGTGCCAGCAGCTTGACTAGCGGGATAAGCACCGGGGAGCTGTTTTTT
13	NA	NA	TRBV11-3	TRBJ2-7	CASSLVSGNEQYF	TGTGCCAGCAGCTTAGTCTCGGGGAACGAGCAGTACTTC
11	NA	NA	TRBV2	TRBJ2-2	CASSVLRWLFF	TGTGCCAGCAGTGTTTTAAGGTGGCTGTTTTTT
15	NA	NA	TRBV14	TRBJ1-2	CASSRGEGRSYGYTF	TGTGCCAGCAGCCGGGGGGAGGGACGGAGCTATGGCTACACCTTC
13	NA	NA	TRBV12-5	TRBJ2-1	CASGLGRGGEQFF	TGTGCTAGTGGTTTGGGTCGGGGAGGTGAGCAGTTCTTC
12	NA	NA	TRBV2	TRBJ1-2	CASRSASYGYTF	TGTGCCAGCCGATCCGCCTCGTATGGCTACACCTTC
15	NA	once	TRBV10-3	TRBJ1-1	CAISEGTNMNTEAFF	TGTGCCATCAGTGAGGGCACAAACATGAACACTGAAGCTTTCTTT
13	NA	NA	TRBV6-6	TRBJ1-5	CASSYGIHQPQHF	TGTGCCAGCAGTTATGGGATCCACCAGCCCCAGCATTTT
14	NA	NA	TRBV5-1	TRBJ1-1	CASSLAGPNTEAFF	TGCGCCAGCAGCTTGGCAGGGCCGAACACTGAAGCTTTCTTT
15	NA	NA	TRBV11-2	TRBJ2-1	CASSLGWSLNNEQFF	TGTGCCAGCAGCTTAGGTTGGAGTTTAAACAATGAGCAGTTCTTC
14	TRBD2	NA	TRBV9	TRBJ2-2	CASSPRTSTGELFF	TGTGCCAGCAGCCCCCGGACTAGCACCGGGGAGCTGTTTTTT
15	TRBD2	NA	TRBV10-1	TRBJ2-2	CASSKLAGVSGELFF	TGCGCCAGCAGTAAACTAGCGGGAGTTTCCGGGGAGCTGTTTTTT
15	TRBD1	NA	TRBV5-1	TRBJ2-5	CASSGSTGDQETQYF	TGCGCCAGCAGCGGGTCGACAGGGGACCAAGAGACCCAGTACTTC
14	NA	NA	TRBV7-2	TRBJ2-1	CASSRPGAYNEQFF	TGTGCCAGCAGCCGGCCGGGAGCCTACAATGAGCAGTTCTTC
13	NA	few	TRBV7-2	TRBJ2-7	CASSFSPSLEQYF	TGTGCCAGCAGCTTTTCCCCCTCCCTCGAGCAGTACTTC
15	TRBD2	NA	TRBV9	TRBJ2-3	CASSEGLAGTDTQYF	TGTGCCAGCAGCGAGGGACTAGCGGGGACAGATACGCAGTATTTT
15	TRBD2	once	TRBV5-8	TRBJ2-1	CASRTGTSATNEQFF	TGTGCCAGCCGCACTGGGACTAGCGCTACCAATGAGCAGTTCTTC
16	TRBD2	NA	TRBV10-1	TRBJ2-7	CASSERPAGEEDEQYF	TGCGCCAGCAGTGAGAGGCCAGCGGGAGAGGAGGACGAGCAGTACTTC
12	NA	NA	TRBV27	TRBJ2-7	CASGDLGYEQYF	TGTGCCAGCGGGGACTTAGGCTACGAGCAGTACTTC
13	TRBD2	NA	TRBV6-1	TRBJ2-7	CAAGGVPTYEQYF	TGTGCCGCCGGGGGGGTGCCTACCTACGAGCAGTACTTC
14	NA	NA	TRBV19	TRBJ2-1	CASRGLSRDNEQFF	TGTGCCAGTAGAGGACTTTCGAGGGACAATGAGCAGTTCTTC
13	NA	NA	TRBV7-9	TRBJ2-7	CASSFGQLDEQYF	TGTGCCAGCAGCTTCGGACAGTTGGACGAGCAGTACTTC
15	TRBD1	NA	TRBV19	TRBJ1-4	CASRPEGALDEKLFF	TGTGCCAGTAGACCTGAGGGGGCACTTGATGAAAAACTGTTTTTT
14	TRBD1	NA	TRBV5-1	TRBJ2-7	CASSPGQGPHEQYF	TGCGCCAGCAGCCCGGGACAGGGCCCCCACGAGCAGTACTTC
15	NA	NA	TRBV6-5	TRBJ1-5	CASSNTGTRNQPQHF	TGTGCCAGCAGTAATACAGGGACGCGCAATCAGCCCCAGCATTTT
12	NA	NA	TRBV6-6	TRBJ1-1	CASRESGTEAFF	TGTGCCAGCAGGGAAAGTGGAACTGAAGCTTTCTTT
14	NA	NA	TRBV6-5	TRBJ2-7	CASSYAKDAVEQYF	TGTGCCAGCAGTTATGCAAAGGACGCCGTCGAGCAGTACTTC